Listed below are T cell receptor beta chains from one sample, sequenced in a study of early T cells in non-severe SARS-CoV-2 infection. TCRdb fed the 5' RACE reads into MiXCR, producing one record per CDR3 protein. The repertoire consists of more than 85,000 distinct CDR3 sequences, with approximately 15% occurring once and the leading ten covering about 4.7%. The sample in question was whole blood, obtained at baseline. These TCRs come from an adult who was a healthcare worker with PCR-confirmed SARS-CoV-2 infection or an uninfected control (not recorded which). CDR3s include the opening cysteine and the closing phenylalanine or tryptophan. Each record gives: CDR3 DNA, CDR3 protein, clone size, D gene, V gene, J gene. A D gene is named only where the DNA matches it firmly. Clone sizes are given selectively: once, few, many, or a class where the clone is expanded.

DNA: TGTGCCTGGAGCAGGTCAGGGGGCGCGGAGCAGTACTTC; CDR3: CAWSRSGGAEQYF; size: NA; D: TRBD1; V: TRBV30; J: TRBJ2-7
DNA: TGCGCCAGCCCGGACAGGGATAAAGGTGAAGCTTTCTTT; CDR3: CASPDRDKGEAFF; size: few; D: TRBD1; V: TRBV10-1; J: TRBJ1-1
DNA: TGTGCCAGCAGTCTCTCCGGCAGTCTACGCGAGCAGTACTTC; CDR3: CASSLSGSLREQYF; size: few; D: NA; V: TRBV6-5; J: TRBJ2-7
DNA: TGTGCCAGCTGTCTTCAGCTCAGGGAGCAGTACTTC; CDR3: CASCLQLREQYF; size: few; D: NA; V: TRBV28; J: TRBJ2-7
DNA: TGTGCCAGTAGTATTGAACGGGAGAACGGGCAGTTCTTC; CDR3: CASSIERENGQFF; size: NA; D: NA; V: TRBV19; J: TRBJ2-1
DNA: TGTGCCAGCAGTGAAAACAGGGTCAACGAGCAGTACTTC; CDR3: CASSENRVNEQYF; size: few; D: NA; V: TRBV2; J: TRBJ2-7
DNA: TGTGCCAGCAGCTTAGACAGGAGAGCGGAGACCCAGTACTTC; CDR3: CASSLDRRAETQYF; size: few; D: NA; V: TRBV7-8; J: TRBJ2-5
DNA: TGTGCCAGCAGCTCCGATCAGCCCCAGCATTTT; CDR3: CASSSDQPQHF; size: few; D: NA; V: TRBV5-4; J: TRBJ1-5
DNA: TGTGCCAGCAGACCCCAGCCGGGAGATACGCAGTATTTT; CDR3: CASRPQPGDTQYF; size: NA; D: NA; V: TRBV27; J: TRBJ2-3
DNA: TGTGCCAGCAGGCTTTCCGGGAGCACTGAAGCTTTCTTT; CDR3: CASRLSGSTEAFF; size: NA; D: NA; V: TRBV6-5; J: TRBJ1-1
DNA: TGTGCCAGCAGTTTCGGCGTTCGTGAGCAGTACTTC; CDR3: CASSFGVREQYF; size: NA; D: NA; V: TRBV28; J: TRBJ2-7
DNA: TGTGCCAGCAGCTTAGTGGCAAAGGGTAGAGAGACCCAGTACTTC; CDR3: CASSLVAKGRETQYF; size: many; D: NA; V: TRBV13; J: TRBJ2-5
DNA: TGCGCCAGCAGCCAAGGGGGGACTAGCGGGACGCGTGGAGATACGCAGTATTTT; CDR3: CASSQGGTSGTRGDTQYF; size: NA; D: TRBD2; V: TRBV4-1; J: TRBJ2-3
DNA: TGCAGTGCTAGTACAGGCGGCTTCACCGGGGAGCTGTTTTTT; CDR3: CSASTGGFTGELFF; size: NA; D: NA; V: TRBV20-1; J: TRBJ2-2
DNA: TGTGCCAGCAGCCCCCCCGGCGGGGTCACTGGGGCCAACGTCCTGACTTTC; CDR3: CASSPPGGVTGANVLTF; size: NA; D: NA; V: TRBV12-3/TRBV12-4; J: TRBJ2-6
DNA: TGTGCCAGCAGTGGCGGGGACAGCGCGAACACCGGGGAGCTGTTTTTT; CDR3: CASSGGDSANTGELFF; size: few; D: NA; V: TRBV2; J: TRBJ2-2
DNA: TGCAGTGCGCGACAGGCGTACCAGCCCCAGCATTTT; CDR3: CSARQAYQPQHF; size: NA; D: NA; V: TRBV20-1; J: TRBJ1-5
DNA: TGTGCCAGCAGACAGGGAACTTTCAATGAGCAGTTCTTC; CDR3: CASRQGTFNEQFF; size: few; D: NA; V: TRBV12-3/TRBV12-4; J: TRBJ2-1
DNA: TGTGCCAGCAGCAACAGGGCATTCACCCGGGAGCTGTTTTTT; CDR3: CASSNRAFTRELFF; size: NA; D: NA; V: TRBV7-2; J: TRBJ2-2
DNA: TGTGCCAGCAGCAGGGACAGCCTCAGCGAGCAGTACTTC; CDR3: CASSRDSLSEQYF; size: few; D: TRBD1; V: TRBV5-5; J: TRBJ2-7
DNA: TGTGCCAGTAGTATGAGTTCCACTGGGGCCAACGTCCTGACTTTC; CDR3: CASSMSSTGANVLTF; size: few; D: NA; V: TRBV19; J: TRBJ2-6
DNA: TGTGCCAGCAGTTTTACGGGGCGTAGCACAGATACGCAGTATTTT; CDR3: CASSFTGRSTDTQYF; size: NA; D: NA; V: TRBV27; J: TRBJ2-3
DNA: TGTGCCAGTAGTATGGGGGTGACCGGGGAGCTGTTTTTT; CDR3: CASSMGVTGELFF; size: NA; D: NA; V: TRBV19; J: TRBJ2-2
DNA: TGTGCCAGCAGCTTAGTTTCGTTTCCCTACGAGCAGTACTTC; CDR3: CASSLVSFPYEQYF; size: NA; D: NA; V: TRBV7-9; J: TRBJ2-7
DNA: TGTGCCATCAGTGAGTCGACCTACGAGCAGTACTTC; CDR3: CAISESTYEQYF; size: NA; D: NA; V: TRBV10-3; J: TRBJ2-7
DNA: TGTGCCAGCAGCTTATCGGCGGGAGGGAGGACCTACGAGCAGTACTTC; CDR3: CASSLSAGGRTYEQYF; size: NA; D: TRBD2; V: TRBV7-9; J: TRBJ2-7
DNA: TGTGCCAGCAGTTTAGGACAGCTCTCTGGAAACACCATATATTTT; CDR3: CASSLGQLSGNTIYF; size: NA; D: NA; V: TRBV12-3/TRBV12-4; J: TRBJ1-3
DNA: TGTGCCAGCAGCCCGTTTGAACGATTACTAGCGGTCACAGATACGCAGTATTTT; CDR3: CASSPFERLLAVTDTQYF; size: many; D: TRBD2; V: TRBV3-1; J: TRBJ2-3